One sample yielded the 27 T cell receptor beta chains listed below, sequenced in a study of T cells in Graves' hyperthyroidism and ophthalmopathy. Using RNA transcripts as the source, TCR beta CDR3 regions were amplified. Researchers ran a first-round RT-PCR on the TCR CDR3 using the HTBI primer set. TCRdb independently ran MiXCR on the multiplex PCR reads; one entry per CDR3 protein. The sample includes about 96,000 distinct CDR3 sequences, over 50% of them seen just once. The material sequenced was blood. The origin of the receptors is a woman aged 40-49 years with Graves' hyperthyroidism.

The sample holds many counts of this clonotype. This rearrangement joins TRBV19 to TRBJ1-1; D is undetermined. Germline V CDR1 and CDR2: LNHDA, SQIVND (reference sequence). The CDR3 extends over 14 amino acids. V gave up 5 bases and J gave up 4 bases, with 14 bases separating them. The CDR3 reads CASSLYSWVTEAFF. The CDR3 coding sequence is TGTGCCAGTAGTCTCTATTCATGGGTCACTGAAGCTTTCTTT.

V usage is TRBV7-9 and J usage is TRBJ2-1, with 13 bases aligning to TRBD2. Germline CDR1 and CDR2: SEHNR and FQNEAQ (reference sequence). The V gene end was trimmed by 1 base and the J gene end by 6 bases; junction bases not matched to a gene: 0. The CDR3 is made up of 15 amino acids. This CDR3 is CASSLGLAGGNEQFF. CDR3 bases: TGTGCCAGCAGCTTAGGACTAGCGGGAGGCAATGAGCAGTTCTTC.

This clonotype was picked up one time. The chain links TRBV20-1 to TRBJ1-6; D call uncertain. The germline gives CDR1 DFQATT, CDR2 SNEGSKA (reference sequence). The CDR3 is 10 amino acids. Between the trimmed V and J ends, which lost 3 bases and 10 bases, there was a span of 4 bases. The CDR3 DNA follows: TGCAGTGCTAGGGTATCACCCCTCCACTTT. This codes for CSARVSPLHF.

Of note for this clonotype: A much larger clone is a single base away; this may be a read error. This rearrangement joins TRBV12-3 or TRBV12-4 to TRBJ1-4; D is unclear. CDR3 length: 16 residues. The V and J ends lost 6 bases and 0 bases respectively, with 14 bases between them. Here the CDR3 DNA reads TGTGCCAGCAGCCCCACCCACGGCCCAACTAATGAAAAACTGTTTTTT. Protein product: CASSPTHGPTNEKLFF.

Only one count was recorded for this clonotype. The V and J genes are TRBV7-2 and TRBJ1-1, with D hard to call. Between the trimmed V and J ends, which lost 5 bases and 1 base, there was a span of 23 bases. CDR1 is SGHTA and CDR2 is FQGNSA in the germline V gene. CDR3 length: 18 amino acids. CDR3 sequence: CASSTKGPGEGGNTEAFF. DNA of the CDR3: TGTGCCAGCAGCACGAAGGGCCCCGGGGAGGGAGGGAACACTGAAGCTTTCTTT. The full variable domain, in which reference TRBV7-2 and TRBJ1-1 provide the parts outside the CDR3, is GAGVSQSPSNKVTEKGKDVELRCDPISGHTALYWYRQSLGQGLEFLIYFQGNSAPDKSGLPSDRFSAERTGGSVSTLTIQRTQQEDSAVYLCASSTKGPGEGGNTEAFFGQGTRLTVV.

This clonotype was counted ten times or more. The chain couples TRBV7-2 to TRBJ2-7, with 9 bases matching TRBD1. This CDR3 comprises 15 residues. The V gene end was trimmed by 8 bases and the J gene end by 1 base; junction bases not matched to a gene: 9. Germline CDR1 reads SGHTA; CDR2 reads FQGNSA. In nucleotides, the CDR3 is TGTGCCAGCTCACAGTCCGGGACAGGGTCCTACGAGCAGTACTTC. Protein product: CASSQSGTGSYEQYF.

The chain uses TRBV6-1 and TRBJ2-7; 7 bases are a match to TRBD1. V dropped 5 bases and J dropped 6; count of bases not matched to a gene: 7. This CDR3 is 13 amino acids long. Germline-derived CDR1 and CDR2 are MNHNS and SASEGT. CDR3 in amino acids: CASSTGAPGEQYF. The CDR3 DNA reads TGTGCCAGCAGTACAGGGGCGCCCGGCGAGCAGTACTTC.

In regard to this clonotype: A read error may explain this, as a much larger clone is one base away. The CDR3 sequence is CASSLVPRSGGDTIYF. In DNA form, the CDR3 reads TGCGCCAGCAGCTTGGTGCCGAGATCAGGCGGTGACACCATATATTTT. The chain has TRBV5-1 and TRBJ1-3; D ambiguous. The V end was cut by 0 bases, the J end by 8 bases, with 18 bases between. Germline lookup yields CDR1 SGHRS and CDR2 YFSETQ. This CDR3 is 16 amino acids long.

Many counts were recorded for this clonotype. The V gene is TRBV9, the J gene TRBJ2-3; the D gene is possibly TRBD1 (6 bases). The germline gives CDR1 SGDLS, CDR2 YYNGEE. With 4 bases removed from V and 0 bases from J, the gap between germline ends came to 9 bases. This CDR3 is built from 14 residues. In nucleotides, the CDR3 is TGTGCCAGCAGCCCAGACAGGAGCACAGATACGCAGTATTTT. Protein sequence: CASSPDRSTDTQYF.

The chain is built from TRBV5-1 and TRBJ2-7; TRBD2 is a possible D gene (5 bases). Trimming removed 4 bases at V and 9 bases at J, with 20 bases between. The CDR3 is 14 amino acids. The V gene's germline CDR1 is SGHRS and CDR2 YFSETQ. The chain's CDR3 is CASSRVPAGGRQYF. The CDR3 DNA sequence: TGCGCCAGCAGCCGCGTCCCGGCAGGAGGAAGGCAGTACTTC.

The chain has TRBV3-1 and TRBJ1-1; TRBD1 might be the D (5 bases). The length of the CDR3 is 14 residues. The germline gives CDR1 LGHDT, CDR2 YNNKEL (reference sequence). Deletions cut 0 bases from V and 4 bases from J, with 9 bases between. This CDR3 is CASSQDWGGTEAFF. The CDR3 region has the DNA TGTGCCAGCAGCCAAGACTGGGGGGGCACTGAAGCTTTCTTT.

This clonotype has at least ten counts. The rearrangement links TRBV29-1 to TRBJ1-1; 9 positions match TRBD1. Trimming at V came to 7 bases and at J to 11 bases, leaving 5 bases not matched to a gene. The CDR3 covers 10 residues. Germline CDR1 reads SQVTM; CDR2 reads ANQGSEA. The CDR3 DNA reads as TGCAGCGGACGGGACAGGGTGGCTTTCTTT. Its protein product is CSGRDRVAFF.

To note about this clonotype: A junction boundary mismatches the germline segment, possibly from a read error. The V and J genes are TRBV28 and TRBJ2-7; 8 bases fit TRBD1. There are 15 residues in the CDR3. Germline CDR1 is MDHEN and CDR2 is SYDVKM. CDR3 nucleotides: TGTGCCAGCAGAAAAAGGACAGGGTTGTCCTACGAGCAGTACTTT. Translating gives CASRKRTGLSYEQYF.

At least ten counts were recorded for this clonotype. The chain couples TRBV29-1 to TRBJ2-2; TRBD1 matches at 7 bases. The CDR3 loop spans 13 amino acids. V trimming: 6 bases; J trimming: 5 bases; junction bases outside the gene matches: 6. Germline V gene data show CDR1 as SQVTM and CDR2 as ANQGSEA. The DNA for the CDR3 is TGCAGCGTATTGACAGGGATGACCGGGGAGCTGTTTTTT. Translation: CSVLTGMTGELFF.

CDR3 in amino acids: CSASSLAGVNVLTF. CDR3 bases: TGCAGTGCTAGTTCCCTAGCGGGAGTCAACGTCCTGACTTTC. The chain has TRBV20-1 and TRBJ2-6, with TRBD2 identical over 10 bases. Germline lookup yields CDR1 DFQATT and CDR2 SNEGSKA (reference sequence). This CDR3 comprises 14 residues. J gave up 9 bases and V 3 bases, and 5 bases lay outside the gene matches.

This clonotype was detected ten times or more. The V and J genes are TRBV29-1 and TRBJ1-1, with D possibly matching TRBD1 (6 bases). CDR1 and CDR2 (germline): SQVTM, ANQGSEA. Between the trimmed V and J ends, which lost 4 bases and 3 bases, there was a span of 12 bases. This CDR3 comprises 13 residues. The CDR3 spells CSVAGGLDTEAFF. CDR3 DNA: TGCAGCGTTGCGGGGGGCTTGGACACTGAAGCTTTCTTT. Based on the CDR3 plus reference TRBV29-1 and TRBJ1-1, the full variable domain is SAVISQKPSRDICQRGTSLTIQCQVDSQVTMMFWYRQQPGQSLTLIATANQGSEATYESGFVIDKFPISRPNLTFSTLTVSNMSPEDSSIYLCSVAGGLDTEAFFGQGTRLTVV.

This clonotype was found a few times. The gene calls are TRBV25-1 and TRBJ1-1; no clear D gene. V shed 5 bases and J shed 2 bases, with 12 bases lying between them. The germline V gene has CDR1 MGHDK and CDR2 SYGVNS. There are 14 residues in the CDR3. The CDR3 nucleotides are TGTGCCAGCAGTCCTACTTGGGGAAACACTGAAGCTTTCTTT. This encodes CASSPTWGNTEAFF.

V gene TRBV6-2 or TRBV6-3 combines with J gene TRBJ1-2, with TRBD1 matching over 7 bases. J lost 7 bases, V lost 4 bases, and 12 bases had no gene match. Germline V gene sequence: CDR1 MNHEY, CDR2 SVGEGT. The CDR3 spans 15 residues. The CDR3 DNA follows: TGTGCCAGCAGTTCCTCTTTGACAGGGTTGGGTGGCTACACCTTC. Translated, it gives CASSSSLTGLGGYTF.

At least ten counts were recorded for this clonotype. The chain employs TRBV28 and TRBJ1-2; D call uncertain. V was clipped by 5 bases and J by 6 bases, with 13 bases between them. The CDR3 sequence is 13 residues long. The germline gives CDR1 MDHEN, CDR2 SYDVKM. The CDR3 reads CASSPPQENGYTF. CDR3 DNA sequence: TGTGCCAGCAGTCCCCCCCAAGAAAATGGCTACACCTTC.

This clonotype was counted only a few times. A single base separates this from a much larger clone, so it may be a read error. Since the CDR3 does not end with the conserved phenylalanine or tryptophan, this likely comes from a read error. The V gene is TRBV7-6, the J gene TRBJ1-5; perhaps TRBD1 as D (6 bases). The V gene lost 2 bases and the J gene lost 9 bases, with 11 bases spanning the gap. CDR1 and CDR2 (germline): SGHVS, FNYEAQ. The CDR3 runs 13 residues. CDR3 sequence: CASSLKEGGPQHS. The CDR3 nucleotides read TGTGCCAGCAGCTTAAAGGAAGGGGGGCCCCAGCATTCT.

This chain links TRBV10-3 with TRBJ2-7; TRBD2 might be the D (6 bases). Trimming shortened V by 5 bases and J by 5 bases, and 10 bases separated the two germline ends. CDR3 length: 12 amino acids. The germline V gene has CDR1 ENHRY and CDR2 SYGVKD. The CDR3 coding sequence is TGTGCCATCAGTCCTGGCGGGGACGAGCAGTACTTC. Translation gives CAISPGGDEQYF.

V and J are TRBV20-1 and TRBJ2-5; TRBD2 matches 12 bases. The J segment lost 2 bases and the V segment lost 6 bases, leaving 7 bases of the junction unmatched. From germline, CDR1 is DFQATT and CDR2 SNEGSKA (reference sequence). This CDR3 is built from 15 residues. The DNA for the CDR3 is TGCAGTGCCGTACTAGCGGGAGGCCTTCAAGAGACCCAGTACTTC. As protein: CSAVLAGGLQETQYF.

This clonotype was seen only once. Possible read error: a much larger clone is one base away. This chain's CDR3 is CASSTGQGGPYGELVF. In DNA form, the CDR3 reads TGTGCCAGCAGCACCGGACAGGGGGGCCCCTACGGGGAGCTGGTTTTT. The chain has TRBV12-3 or TRBV12-4 and TRBJ2-2, with 10 bases identical to TRBD1. The CDR3 sequence is 16 residues long.

This clonotype was seen at least ten times. This chain joins TRBV6-5 and TRBJ1-1, with a possible D match to TRBD1 (5 bases). The CDR3 is made up of 14 amino acids. Trimming shortened V by 0 bases and J by 5 bases, and 10 bases separated the two germline ends. CDR1 and CDR2 from the germline V gene are MNHEY and SVGAGI. CDR3 protein: CASSYSMAGTEAFF. In nucleotides, the CDR3 is TGTGCCAGCAGTTACTCGATGGCAGGGACTGAAGCTTTCTTT.

The V and J genes are TRBV7-2 and TRBJ2-7; the match to TRBD1 covers 7 bases. With V trimmed by 1 base and J by 5 bases, 5 bases remained unmatched. This CDR3 is built from 14 residues. The V gene's germline CDR1 is SGHTA and CDR2 FQGNSA. Here the CDR3 reads CASSLGGGRDEQYF. Written as DNA, the CDR3 is TGTGCCAGCAGCTTAGGAGGGGGCCGGGACGAGCAGTACTTC.

Ten or more counts support this clonotype. The rearrangement links TRBV7-9 to TRBJ2-7; 7 nucleotides line up with TRBD1. Trimming took 5 bases from V and 3 from J; bases not matched to a gene: 7. The CDR3 contains 14 residues. Germline V lookup: CDR1 SEHNR, CDR2 FQNEAQ (reference sequence). The chain's CDR3 is CASSRDSFLYEQYF. In DNA, the CDR3 is TGTGCCAGCAGCCGGGACAGTTTCCTCTACGAGCAGTACTTC.

As for this clonotype: Germline and junction disagree at one end, which may indicate a read error. The chain has TRBV29-1 and TRBJ2-2; possibly TRBD1 for D (6 bases). Per the germline V gene, CDR1 is SQVTM and CDR2 is ANQGSEA. This CDR3 is 13 amino acids long. In DNA form, the CDR3 reads TGCAGCGTTGGAGGGGGTGGTACCGGTGAGCTGTTTTTT. Translation gives CSVGGGGTGELFF.